The present T cell receptor beta chain was sequenced within a study of regulatory T cells in long-lasting Graves disease (dated by TCRdb to about 2021). Regarding the complete study: Antithyroid drugs had been taken for less than 3 months by newly diagnosed Graves' disease patients. This study used TCR sequencing and RNA sequencing of peripheral blood to compare persistent Graves' disease patients against newly diagnosed Graves' disease patients. The study was registered as a clinical trial and conducted in China. A total of 33 samples were covered by TCR sequencing, comprising approximately 13 persistent and 20 newly diagnosed Graves' disease patients. What the research found in general, with its limitations: Only peripheral blood was studied, because thyroid tissue, the primary lesion, was inaccessible. Persistent patients shared more public clonotypes among themselves (over 2,500) than newly diagnosed patients did (about 970). The authors acknowledged the small sample size as a limitation that may reduce accuracy. Persistent Graves' disease patients showed lower TCR Shannon entropy and fewer highly expanded clones than newly diagnosed patients, suggesting clonal expansion. Sequencing and analysis were restricted to the TCR beta chain. Persistent disease showed preferential use of TRBV28, TRBJ1-2 and TRBJ2-5, whereas newly diagnosed disease favored TRBV20-1 and TRBJ2-1.

The library was made by multiplex PCR. Reads for this sample came from an Illumina HiSeq 4000. iRepertoire HTBI primers and Arm-PCR amplification of CDR3 regions were used to construct TCR beta libraries. Before sequencing, the PCR products underwent gel purification. The published analysis was carried out like this. Across samples, 60 to 75 TRBV and roughly 13 TRBJ segments were identified and used for gene usage analysis of CDR3 amino acid clonotypes. Filtered high-quality paired reads were merged into contigs using COPE and FqMerger. BLAST was used to align contigs to the IMGT TRBV, TRBD and TRBJ reference genes, and CDR3 was defined following IMGT. Clonotypes above 0.1% frequency were classified as highly expanded clones. Shannon entropy served as the measure of repertoire diversity, while the Gini coefficient captured V-J evenness. A clonotype was considered public if more than one individual shared it. The public reads were run again by TCRdb, first through fastp at Q25 and then through MiXCR, and only productive beta chains were kept. Identical CDR3 proteins give one entry, which carries the most common genes and DNA. These V and J calls are TCRdb output, not the study's own analysis. Within this sample are 450,000 to 650,000 distinct CDR3 sequences, with 16% of them counted one time only. Just under 25% of the sample belongs to the ten largest clones.

The time point label, as the study defines it: newly diagnosed GD, antithyroid drugs for less than 3 months. For both TCR sequencing and RNA sequencing, RNA was extracted from PBMCs in TRIzol. The diagnosis of Graves' disease followed American Thyroid Association guidelines. The patients came from an endocrinology department in Xi'an, China. Each patient gave approximately 9 milliliters of peripheral blood, collected in an EDTA anticoagulant tube. Ficoll Paque Plus density gradient separation was used to isolate PBMCs, and no additional T cell sorting was done. An Agilent 2100 Bioanalyzer and agarose gel were used to check RNA quality, and a NanoDrop 2000 was used to measure RNA concentration. On this clonotype itself: Its antigen has not been determined. Per-base qualities were not stored, and no clone one base away is much larger.

The CDR3 covers 16 residues, taking in both the cysteine and the phenylalanine. Only the CDR3 portion is preserved as DNA: 48 bases, with reading frame beginning at the first base. CDR1 is given as SGHNT and CDR2 as YYREEE, both from the germline V gene (reference sequence). Relative to germline, V is 0 bases shorter and J is 6 bases shorter, with 18 bases between their ends. This same sample was also taken into another study, of T cells in Graves' hyperthyroidism and ophthalmopathy. That second publication adds: Stable Graves' hyperthyroidism was defined as the absence of progression to ophthalmopathy over 18 months of follow-up. Hyperthyroidism patients were newly diagnosed, with disease duration under 2 months, and aged 18 to 65 years. Exclusion was applied to patients with uncontrolled infections, other autoimmune diseases, pregnancy or lactation. Clinical symptoms, serum thyroxine and TRAb, thyroid ultrasound, and orbital computed tomography formed the basis for the diagnoses. For the first round of RT-PCR on the TCR CDR3, the HTBI primer set was used together with the Qiagen OneStep RT-PCR kit. Most expanded thyroid clonotypes (frequency above 0.001) were also detected in blood, suggesting blood repertoires may reflect thyroid immune responses. A 13 V-J signature model separated ophthalmopathy from stable hyperthyroidism, with 87.88% sensitivity and about 81% specificity in cross-validation and 80%/75% in testing. During validation, the model predicted progression to ophthalmopathy a median of approximately six months ahead of onset, with around 70% sensitivity and roughly 72% specificity. To identify distinguishing TCR V-J signatures, a discovery cohort of around 100 patients was used, comprising some 45 with Graves' ophthalmopathy and some 60 with stable Graves' hyperthyroidism. Prospective prediction of ophthalmopathy was tested in an independent validation cohort consisting of fewer than 20 hyperthyroidism patients and some 15 patients who later progressed to ophthalmopathy. The roughly 100 discovery patients were randomly divided into training and test sets at a 7:3 ratio. Thyroid tissue and blood T-cell repertoires from about six Graves' hyperthyroidism patients were also compared in the study. Once sampling was done, hyperthyroidism patients were given methimazole at a starting dose of 30 mg daily, whereas ophthalmopathy patients were given high-dose intravenous methylprednisolone. Libraries were constructed in a second round of multiplex PCR, after which size selection and purification were carried out. Sequencing of the libraries was done on an Illumina HiSeq2000 using paired-end 100 bp reads. SOAPnuke was used to process the raw data, removing reads that contained adapters or uncalled bases, had a mean Phred below 15, or lacked an exact match to the constant primer or identifier. High-quality paired reads were merged with COPE v1.2.5, and unique nucleotide sequences were defined as clonotypes. Clonotypes were aligned to IMGT TRBV, TRBD and TRBJ reference segments using MiTCR v1.1. The analysis was restricted to V-J combinations with a frequency above 0.0001, which together covered approximately 99% of the repertoires. The TCS score was defined as the ratio of F50 (clonal expansion) to E x V (chaos), calculated using BLOSUM62-based TCRdist between CDR3 peptides within each V-J. Welch's t-statistics and random forest reduced 514 V-J features to 13, which were used in a naive Bayes classifier (R e1071). Sample size was not statistically predetermined, and blinding of investigators to group allocation was not performed. TCR Vbeta CDR3 sequencing of around 130 peripheral blood samples (43 ophthalmopathy, 75 or so hyperthyroidism and some 17 progressor patients) is reported in the paper.

The chain is encoded by TRBV5-4 joined to TRBJ2-5; the D gene is perhaps TRBD2, on 6 matching bases. The sequence was obtained from a woman aged 35 to 59 with Graves disease. Donor details come from another sample of the same person, matched by shared clones. The sequenced sample was peripheral blood mononuclear cells (PBMCs), obtained at new diagnosis, from a patient treated with antithyroid drugs. The DNA sequence is TGTGCCAGCAGCTTGGGGGGCCGGGGGACGGGGCAGACCCAGTACTTC. It translates to CASSLGGRGTGQTQYF.